Below are 20 T cell receptor beta chains sequenced from a single sample in a study of cytomegalovirus exposure and HLA in healthy donors. Amplification used 60 Vbeta primers and 13 Jbeta primers. The repertoire was sequenced with immunoSEQ multiplex PCR; TCRdb's copy has only in-frame clones and lacks some. The sample shows over 100,000 clones, 60% to 85% of them seen only once. Input material: PBMCs. Receptor source: a female donor in good health and CMV-seropositive.

With regard to this clone: The identical CDR3 is also encoded by other nucleotide sequences in the sample. CDR3 protein: CASSYRGGTDTQYF. As DNA, the CDR3 is TGTGCCAGCAGTTACCGGGGGGGGACTGATACGCAGTATTTT. V usage is TRBV6-5 and J usage is TRBJ2-3, with TRBD2 identical over 8 bases. Germline trimming cut 2 bases from V and 6 bases from J; bases unmatched to any gene: 4. The CDR3 has 14 amino acids. Per the germline V gene, CDR1 is MNHEY and CDR2 is SVGAGI.

The chain's CDR3 is CASSPPGQLLSGNTIYF. The CDR3 DNA follows: TGTGCCAGCTCACCCCCCGGACAGTTGCTCTCTGGAAACACCATATATTTT. The chain couples TRBV18 to TRBJ1-3, with a tentative D call TRBD1 (6 bases). The CDR3 extends over 17 amino acids. Trimming removed 3 bases from V and 0 bases from J, with 15 bases in between. Per germline, CDR1 KGHSH and CDR2 LQKENI.

The rearrangement links TRBV5-3 to TRBJ2-7; TRBD2 matches at 12 bases. TRBV5-3 carries the ORF label, with uncertain function. The CDR3 sequence is 18 residues long. J lost 3 bases, V lost 0 bases, and 10 bases had no gene match. The chain's CDR3 is CARSLGLAGEPLFYEQYF. In DNA form, the CDR3 reads TGTGCCAGAAGCTTGGGACTAGCGGGAGAGCCCTTATTCTACGAGCAGTACTTC.

This chain links TRBV6-5 with TRBJ2-7; 8 positions agree with TRBD2. The CDR3 sequence is 14 residues long. V dropped 5 bases and J dropped 1; count of bases not matched to a gene: 4. The germline V gene encodes CDR1 MNHEY and CDR2 SVGAGI. CDR3 region: CASSEREHSYEQYF. The CDR3 DNA reads TGTGCCAGCAGTGAGCGGGAGCATTCCTACGAGCAGTACTTC.

The V call is TRBV4-1, the J call TRBJ2-3; 7 nucleotides line up with TRBD2. The length of the CDR3 is 17 residues. From germline, CDR1 is MGHRA and CDR2 YSYEKL. J lost 0 bases, V lost 5 bases, and 11 bases had no gene match. The CDR3 region is CASSLERAGPSTDTQYF. In DNA form, the CDR3 reads TGCGCCAGCAGCTTAGAGAGAGCGGGGCCTAGCACAGATACGCAGTATTTT.

A remark on this clone: Distinct nucleotide sequences in the sample also encode this CDR3. The V call is TRBV18, the J call TRBJ2-5; 9 bases align to TRBD1. J was trimmed by 5 bases and V by 1 base; bases with no gene match: 2. This CDR3 has 14 amino acids. Germline-derived CDR1 and CDR2 are KGHSH and LQKENI. CDR3 nucleotides: TGTGCCAGCTCACCACGGGACAGGGCCGAGACCCAGTACTTC. Translating gives CASSPRDRAETQYF.

For the CDR3, the DNA is TGTGCCAGCAGTGAAGAGTGGGGGGTAGTCTACGAGCAGTACTTC. This sequence encodes CASSEEWGVVYEQYF. The V call is TRBV2, the J call TRBJ2-7; a weak D match, TRBD2 (6 bases). From germline, CDR1 is SNHLY and CDR2 FYNNEI. The CDR3 loop spans 15 amino acids. V was shortened by 1 base and J by 3 bases, with 13 bases between the two germline ends.

J is TRBJ1-6 and V is TRBV6-5; D might be TRBD1 (5 bases). The germline gives CDR1 MNHEY, CDR2 SVGAGI. This CDR3 spans 15 amino acids. With 5 bases removed from V and 5 bases from J, the gap between germline ends came to 13 bases. The DNA of the CDR3 is TGTGCCAGCAGTCGGGGGTTGTGGGATAATTCACCCCTCCACTTT. It codes for CASSRGLWDNSPLHF.

This clone appeared a single time. This sequence joins TRBV6-6 and TRBJ2-5; perhaps TRBD1 as D (5 bases). Germline V CDR1 and CDR2: MNHNY, SVGAGI (reference sequence). Trimming removed 4 bases at V and 3 bases at J, with 15 bases between. There are 15 residues in the CDR3. In DNA, the CDR3 is TGTGCCAGCAGTTCCGAGTCAGGGCCAGAAGAGACCCAGTACTTC. Amino acid sequence: CASSSESGPEETQYF.

This clone was seen only a few times. This rearrangement joins TRBV7-9 to TRBJ1-2; 10 nucleotides align to TRBD1. V lost 5 bases to trimming and J lost 8 bases; unmatched junction nucleotides: 5. Germline V CDR1 and CDR2: SEHNR, FQNEAQ (reference sequence). The CDR3 runs 13 residues. Here the CDR3 DNA reads TGTGCCAGCAGCATAGGGGACAGGGGCGGCTACACCTTC. It codes for CASSIGDRGGYTF. The full variable domain, with the rest looked up from reference TRBV7-9 and TRBJ1-2, is DTGVSQNPRHKITKRGQNVTFRCDPISEHNRLYWYRQTLGQGPEFLTYFQNEAQLEKSRLLSDRFSAERPKGSFSTLEIQRTEQGDSAMYLCASSIGDRGGYTFGSGTRLTVV.

This chain uses TRBV6-5 with TRBJ2-1; TRBD2 might be the D (6 bases). V was pared by 2 bases and J by 7 bases, with 15 bases between. Per the germline V gene, CDR1 is MNHEY and CDR2 is SVGAGI. The CDR3 is 15 residues long. CDR3 DNA: TGTGCCAGCAGTTACGTGGGAGGTCTAGGTAATGAGCAGTTCTTC. It specifies CASSYVGGLGNEQFF.

This sequence joins TRBV28 and TRBJ1-3; D is unclear. V was cut by 8 bases and J by 1 base, with 18 bases left in between. The CDR3 spans 16 residues. In germline, CDR1 is MDHEN, CDR2 SYDVKM. CDR3 sequence: CASCGDGIYSGNTIYF. The CDR3 coding sequence is TGTGCCAGCTGCGGTGACGGGATTTATTCTGGAAACACCATATATTTT.

The chain uses TRBV6-5 and TRBJ2-1, with D perhaps TRBD1 (6 bases). CDR3 length: 14 amino acids. Trimming pared 9 bases from V and 6 bases from J, leaving 18 bases between. Per the germline V gene, CDR1 is MNHEY and CDR2 is SVGAGI. The CDR3 DNA is TGTGCCAGTGCCAGGGGTGATGGAAGCAATGAGCAGTTCTTC. As protein: CASARGDGSNEQFF.

The genes are TRBV2 and TRBJ2-1; a possible D gene is TRBD1 (5 bases). This CDR3 has 15 residues. V was cut by 2 bases and J by 1 base, with 9 bases left in between. The germline gives CDR1 SNHLY, CDR2 FYNNEI. In nucleotides, the CDR3 is TGTGCCAGCAGTGAATCAGGGCCTTCCTACAATGAGCAGTTCTTC. Encoded protein: CASSESGPSYNEQFF.

V gene TRBV19 combines with J gene TRBJ2-1; 14 positions agree with TRBD2. The germline V gene encodes CDR1 LNHDA and CDR2 SQIVND (reference sequence). This CDR3 contains 19 residues. Germline trimming cut 0 bases from V and 6 bases from J; bases unmatched to any gene: 10. The CDR3 reads CASSIDNLGLAGVGNEQFF. In DNA, the CDR3 is TGTGCCAGTAGTATAGATAATTTGGGACTAGCGGGAGTTGGCAATGAGCAGTTCTTC.

This clone showed up just a few times. The chain combines TRBV2 with TRBJ1-2, with D tentatively TRBD1 (5 bases). Trimming removed 7 bases from V and 1 base from J, with 13 bases in between. CDR1 is SNHLY, CDR2 FYNNEI, per germline. The CDR3 totals 14 residues. For the CDR3, the DNA is TGTGCCAGCACCCTGGGAGGGGTTAACTATGGCTACACCTTC. Amino acids: CASTLGGVNYGYTF.

J is TRBJ1-1 and V is TRBV4-1; unclear D gene. With 5 bases removed from V and 5 bases from J, the gap between germline ends came to 15 bases. The germline CDR1 and CDR2 sequences are MGHRA and YSYEKL. The CDR3 is 14 amino acids. CDR3 nucleotides: TGCGCCAGCAGCGGAGGGAGGGTAACAACTGAAGCTTTCTTT. It codes for CASSGGRVTTEAFF.

In DNA, the CDR3 is TGTGCCAGCAGCCAACCTTCGGGAGGTTCGTTGGCAGATACGCAGTATTTT. Translated, it gives CASSQPSGGSLADTQYF. The chain joins TRBV4-2 to TRBJ2-3, with 7 nucleotides matching TRBD2. The CDR3 is made up of 17 amino acids. V dropped 2 bases and J dropped 4; count of bases not matched to a gene: 12. Looked up from germline, CDR1 is LGHNA and CDR2 is YNFKEQ.

This rearrangement joins TRBV7-2 to TRBJ1-2; D gene unclear. This CDR3 contains 13 residues. Germline CDR1 SGHTA, CDR2 FQGNSA. Trimming took off 4 bases at V and 3 bases at J, with 9 bases between the two ends. The CDR3 here is CASSSFIHYGYTF. For the CDR3, the DNA is TGTGCCAGCAGCTCGTTTATTCACTATGGCTACACCTTC.

Here the CDR3 DNA reads TGTGCCGGCCATGGGGCTAGCGGGATCGAGTCAGATACGCAGTATTTT. Amino acids: CAGHGASGIESDTQYF. The rearrangement links TRBV2 to TRBJ2-3; 9 bases fit TRBD2. The CDR3 is 16 amino acids. Germline CDR1 reads SNHLY; CDR2 reads FYNNEI. The V and J ends lost 11 bases and 4 bases, in that order; junction bases with no gene match: 16.